These T cell receptor beta chains were read from a single sample in a study of blood T cell repertoires in COVID-19. Sequencing was performed with immunoSEQ multiplex PCR; in TCRdb, only in-frame clones are kept and a portion is missing. This sample has around 190,000 clones; 88% occur once, and the top ten carry 9% to 10%. The material sequenced was PBMCs or T cells enriched from blood (not recorded which). The origin of the receptors is a woman younger than 30 who had recovered from COVID-19. Each CDR3 is given with its conserved first and last residue.

>TRBJ2-1|TRBV7-8
CASSGAGGSRFF
>TRBJ2-1|TRBV7-6
CASSLAYFSSYNEQFF
>TRBJ2-7|TRBV9
CASSTRTGGTIDPYEQYF
>TRBJ2-7|TRBV27
CASTFGQGYEQYF
>TRBJ2-1|TRBV6-2/TRBV6-3
CASSPGLPARNEQFF
>TRBJ1-5|TRBV19
CASSISYRPQPQHF
>TRBJ1-1|TRBV18
CASSPQRMNTEAFF
>TRBJ2-7|TRBV6-5
CASSPDRVPYEQYF
>TRBJ1-2|TRBV21-1
CASSNGQRDYTF
>TRBJ2-7|TRBV5-1
CASSLAISYEQYF
>TRBJ1-1|TRBV7-9
CASSLPQNTEAFF
>TRBJ2-7|TRBV2
CASSGGLIVASEQYF
>TRBJ2-5|TRBV24-1
CATSVRGARQETQYF
>TRBJ2-7|TRBV29-1
CSVARAHEQYF
>TRBJ1-6|TRBV19
CASSNQLSYNSPLHF
>TRBJ2-6|TRBV24-1
CATSDGGGVSSGANVLTF
>TRBJ1-2|TRBV28
CASSFRRGQINYGYTF
>TRBJ1-2|TRBV4-3
CASSPGRGTYGYTF
>TRBJ1-2|TRBV5-6
CASSLTGIYRGQSNYGYTF
>TRBJ1-1|TRBV7-9
CASSSTISEAFF
>TRBJ2-1|TRBV27
CASSLLGAGVQPEQFF
>TRBJ2-2|TRBV19
CASSNRGANTGELFF
>TRBJ2-1|TRBV9
CASSFGDMKLYYNEQFF
>TRBJ2-3|TRBV6-5
CASTTLAGGPDTQYF
>TRBJ1-6|TRBV7-9
CASSFGGDSPLHF
>TRBJ2-6|TRBV6-4
CASSEYRHPGANVLTF
>TRBJ2-2|TRBV7-9
CASSSLASTGELFF
>TRBJ1-2|TRBV5-4
CASSHHAGRVGYTF
>TRBJ2-7|TRBV27
CASSLSWAVKSYEQYF
>TRBJ2-1|TRBV5-1
CASSWTSGITSEQFF
>TRBJ1-1|TRBV28
CASRLGGENTEAFF
>TRBJ1-1|TRBV20-1
CSASDPSNTEAFF
>TRBJ2-7|TRBV3-1/TRBV3-2
CASSQASHRNEQYF
>TRBJ1-5|TRBV27
CASSPWTGGSQPQHF
>TRBJ2-7|TRBV7-2
CASSSRVFYEQYF
>TRBJ1-1|TRBV11-3
CASSSGNTEAFF
>TRBJ2-7|TRBV6-2/TRBV6-3
CASSYEPRGLYEQYF
>TRBJ2-5|TRBV19
CASSPTGTKQETQYF
>TRBJ2-1|TRBV5-1
CASSLAPAGLSSYNEQFF
>TRBJ2-1|TRBV28
CASSPWTSGANEQFF
>TRBJ1-1|TRBV19
CASRTTGVNTEAFF